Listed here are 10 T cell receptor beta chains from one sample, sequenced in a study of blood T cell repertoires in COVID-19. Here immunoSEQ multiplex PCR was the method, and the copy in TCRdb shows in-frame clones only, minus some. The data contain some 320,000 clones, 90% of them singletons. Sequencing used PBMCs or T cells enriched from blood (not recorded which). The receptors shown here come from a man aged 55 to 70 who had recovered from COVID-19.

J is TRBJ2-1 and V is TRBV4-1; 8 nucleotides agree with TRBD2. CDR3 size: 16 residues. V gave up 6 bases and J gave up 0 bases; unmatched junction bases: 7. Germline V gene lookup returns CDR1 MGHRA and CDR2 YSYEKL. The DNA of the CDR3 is TGCGCCAGCAGGAGAACTAGCGGAAGCTCCTACAATGAGCAGTTCTTC. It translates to CASRRTSGSSYNEQFF.

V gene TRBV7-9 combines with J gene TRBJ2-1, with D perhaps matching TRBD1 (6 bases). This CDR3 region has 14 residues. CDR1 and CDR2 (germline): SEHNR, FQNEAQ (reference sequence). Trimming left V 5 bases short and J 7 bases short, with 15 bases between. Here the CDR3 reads CASSPRGSLNEQFF. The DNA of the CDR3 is TGTGCCAGCAGCCCAAGGGGGAGTCTAAATGAGCAGTTCTTC.

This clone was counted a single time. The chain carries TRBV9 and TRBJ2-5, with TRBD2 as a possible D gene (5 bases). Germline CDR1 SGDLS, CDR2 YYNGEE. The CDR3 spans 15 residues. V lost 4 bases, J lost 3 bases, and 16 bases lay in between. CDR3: CASSPRGFGKETQYF. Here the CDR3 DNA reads TGTGCCAGCAGCCCGCGTGGGTTCGGGAAAGAGACCCAGTACTTC.

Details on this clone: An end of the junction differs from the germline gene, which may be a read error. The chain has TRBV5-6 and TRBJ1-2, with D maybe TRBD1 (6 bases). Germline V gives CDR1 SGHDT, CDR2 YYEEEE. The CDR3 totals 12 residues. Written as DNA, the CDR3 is TGTGCCAGCAGCCCTGCCTTGGGGGACATGGCCTTC. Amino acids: CASSPALGDMAF.

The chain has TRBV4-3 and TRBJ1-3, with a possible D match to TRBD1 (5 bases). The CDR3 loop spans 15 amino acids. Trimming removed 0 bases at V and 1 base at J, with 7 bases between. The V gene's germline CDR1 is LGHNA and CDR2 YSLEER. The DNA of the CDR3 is TGCGCCAGCAGCCAAGACAGGGTTTCTGGAAACACCATATATTTT. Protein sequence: CASSQDRVSGNTIYF.

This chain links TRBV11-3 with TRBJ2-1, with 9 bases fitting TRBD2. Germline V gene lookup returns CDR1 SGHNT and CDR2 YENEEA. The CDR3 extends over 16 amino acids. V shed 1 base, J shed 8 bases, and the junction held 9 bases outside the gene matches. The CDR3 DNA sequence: TGTGCCAGCAGCTTAGCTGGGCTAGCGGGACGGCATGAGCAGTTCTTC. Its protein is CASSLAGLAGRHEQFF.

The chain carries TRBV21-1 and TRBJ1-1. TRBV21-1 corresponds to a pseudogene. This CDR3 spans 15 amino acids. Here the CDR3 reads CASSIFFEMNTEAFF. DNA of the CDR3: TGTGCCAGCAGCATTTTCTTTGAGATGAACACTGAAGCTTTCTTT.

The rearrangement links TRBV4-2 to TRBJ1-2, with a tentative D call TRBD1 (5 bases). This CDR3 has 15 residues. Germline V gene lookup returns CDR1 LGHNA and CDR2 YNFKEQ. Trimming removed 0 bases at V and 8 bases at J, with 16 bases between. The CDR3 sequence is CASSQDAPGLVGYTF. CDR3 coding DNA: TGTGCCAGCAGCCAAGATGCTCCAGGGCTGGTAGGCTACACCTTC.

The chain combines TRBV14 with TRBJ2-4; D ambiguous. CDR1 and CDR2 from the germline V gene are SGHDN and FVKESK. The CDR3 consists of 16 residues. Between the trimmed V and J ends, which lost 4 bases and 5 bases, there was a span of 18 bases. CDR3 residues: CASSLQTVSHENIQYF. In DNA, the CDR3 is TGTGCCAGCAGCCTCCAAACGGTTAGCCATGAAAACATTCAGTACTTC.

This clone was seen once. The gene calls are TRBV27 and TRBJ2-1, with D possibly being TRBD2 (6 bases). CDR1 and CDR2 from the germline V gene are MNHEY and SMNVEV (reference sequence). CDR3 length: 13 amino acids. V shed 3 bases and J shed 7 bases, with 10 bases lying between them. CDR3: CASSLAGRNEQFF. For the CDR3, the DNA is TGTGCCAGCAGTTTGGCAGGGAGGAATGAGCAGTTCTTC.